The following is a T cell receptor beta chain sequence with its context. It lacks a known antigen. Base qualities are not recorded, but no much larger clone differs from it by a single base. CDR1 and CDR2, looked up from the germline V gene (reference sequence), are LNHDA and SQIVND. Spanning cysteine to phenylalanine, the CDR3 consists of 16 amino acids. Only CDR3 DNA is held: 48 bases, read in frame from base 1. Trimming removed 2 bases from V and 8 bases from J, leaving 18 bases between the germline ends. The immunoSEQ Assay, a bias-controlled multiplex PCR, was used to amplify TCRbeta CDR3 regions from genomic DNA. Turning to the authors' computational methods: Within the assay, amplification of reference gene primers was used to estimate how many nucleated cells each sample contained. To quantify the absolute abundance of each unique TCRbeta CDR3 rearrangement, sequence reads were collapsed and filtered. For each sample, productive Simpson clonality was calculated as the square root of Simpson's diversity index over productive rearrangements. In TCRdb, the immuneACCESS table is reduced to in-frame sequences with V and J assigned. These tables do not hold every clone; where another copy was compared, an unresolved V gene accounts for under half, and the others remain unexplained. The V and J calls and the clone size are those of that table, but D and trimming were determined from the DNA. A total of roughly 130,000 clones appear in this sample, about four fifths of them only once. Jointly, the top ten make up around an eighth of the sample.

This entry is derived from a study of blood T cell repertoires in COVID-19 (dated by TCRdb to the early 2020s). Concerning the study at large: Samples from collaborators originated in the United States, Italy and Spain and spanned both the acute and convalescent phases of COVID-19. The material from the prospective study consisted of cDNA or gDNA derived from T cells, B-cell-depleted T cells, or PBMCs. Subjects who had been exposed to COVID-19, were actively infected with it, or had recovered from it provided the deeply sampled blood TCRbeta repertoires that made up the dataset. A freely available public database, intended as a resource for researchers studying the immune response to SARS-CoV-2, is where the repertoires were released. Samples came from the ongoing ImmuneRACE study (first 160 participants) plus 1,254 subjects from 6 global collaborators. Sample metadata almost always included a de-identified subject ID, COVID-19 status, age in years and sex. HLA class I and class II types, where available, came from metadata supplied by the sample provider rather than from assay-based typing. On the study overall, not on this receptor specifically: The amount of clinical and demographic metadata varied by source and participant and was provided uncurated.

A second Seattle source provided samples from volunteer blood donors who had recovered from COVID-19. The collaborating institutions used their own protocols to collect whole blood in K2EDTA tubes. For TCRbeta analysis, collaborators shipped samples in one of three forms: frozen whole blood, isolated PBMCs, or DNA extracted from either of those sample types. The specimen sequenced was peripheral blood. The TCR originated in a woman aged 30 to 39 who had recovered from COVID-19. The sequence is built from TRBV19 and TRBJ2-2, with TRBD2 as a weak D call on 6 bases. The nucleotide sequence is TGTGCCAGTAGTATAAACGCCCTGGGAGGATGGGGGGAGCTGTTTTTT. Translated, it reads CASSINALGGWGELFF.